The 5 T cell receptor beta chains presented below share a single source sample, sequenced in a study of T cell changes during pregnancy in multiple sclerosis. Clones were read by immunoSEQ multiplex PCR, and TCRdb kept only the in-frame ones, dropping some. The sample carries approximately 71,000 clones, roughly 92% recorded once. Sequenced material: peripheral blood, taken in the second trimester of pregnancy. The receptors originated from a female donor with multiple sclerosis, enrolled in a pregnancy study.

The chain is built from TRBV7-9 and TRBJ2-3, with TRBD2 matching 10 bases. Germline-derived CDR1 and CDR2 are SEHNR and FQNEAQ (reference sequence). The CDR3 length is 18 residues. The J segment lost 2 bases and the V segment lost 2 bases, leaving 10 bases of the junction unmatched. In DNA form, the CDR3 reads TGTGCCAGCAGCTTATCCCGAACTAGCGGGACGTTCACAGATACGCAGTATTTT. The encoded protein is CASSLSRTSGTFTDTQYF.

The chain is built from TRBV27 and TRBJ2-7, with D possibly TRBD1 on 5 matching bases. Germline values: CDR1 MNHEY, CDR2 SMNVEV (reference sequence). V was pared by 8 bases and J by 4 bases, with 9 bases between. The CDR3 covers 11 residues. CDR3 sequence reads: CASSSGYEQYF. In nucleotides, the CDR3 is TGTGCCAGCTCGTCAGGGTACGAGCAGTACTTC.

The CDR3, as DNA: TGCGCCAGCAGCCAAGATGGAGACTATGGGGATGAAAAACTGTTTTTT. Translated, it gives CASSQDGDYGDEKLFF. V usage is TRBV4-3 and J usage is TRBJ1-4, with D unclear. CDR3 length: 16 amino acids. Germline CDR1 reads LGHNA; CDR2 reads YSLEER. Trimming stripped 0 bases from V and 6 bases from J, with 14 bases between.

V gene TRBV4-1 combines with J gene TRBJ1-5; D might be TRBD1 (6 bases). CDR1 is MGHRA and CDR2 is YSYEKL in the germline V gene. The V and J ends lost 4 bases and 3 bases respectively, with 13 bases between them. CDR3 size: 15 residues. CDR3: CASSPTGLDNQPQHF. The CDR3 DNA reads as TGCGCCAGCAGCCCCACAGGGTTAGACAATCAGCCCCAGCATTTT.

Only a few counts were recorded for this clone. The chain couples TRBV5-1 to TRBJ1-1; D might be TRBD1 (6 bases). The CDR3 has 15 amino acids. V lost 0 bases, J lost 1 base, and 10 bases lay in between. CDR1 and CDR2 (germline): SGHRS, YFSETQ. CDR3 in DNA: TGCGCCAGCAGCTTGGACGGCAGGGGGAACACTGAAGCTTTCTTT. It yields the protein CASSLDGRGNTEAFF.